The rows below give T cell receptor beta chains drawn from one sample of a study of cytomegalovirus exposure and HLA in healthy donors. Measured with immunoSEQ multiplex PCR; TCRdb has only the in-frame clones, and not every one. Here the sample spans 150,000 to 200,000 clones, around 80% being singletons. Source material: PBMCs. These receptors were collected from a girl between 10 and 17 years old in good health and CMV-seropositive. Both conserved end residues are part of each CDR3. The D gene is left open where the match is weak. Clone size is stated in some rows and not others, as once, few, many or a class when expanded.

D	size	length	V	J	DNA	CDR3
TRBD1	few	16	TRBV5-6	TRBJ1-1	TGTGCCAGCAGCTTCACCGACAGGGGTGGAAACACTGAAGCTTTCTTT	CASSFTDRGGNTEAFF
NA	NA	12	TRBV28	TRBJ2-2	TGTGCCAGCAGCACTAGGACCGGGGAGCTGTTTTTT	CASSTRTGELFF
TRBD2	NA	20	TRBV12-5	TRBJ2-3	TGTGCTAGTGGTTTGGAGGGACTAGCGGGACATGGGAGGGCCTACGATACGCAGTATTTT	CASGLEGLAGHGRAYDTQYF
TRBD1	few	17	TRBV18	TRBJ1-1	TGTGCCAGCTCACCAAAGGGGACAGGGGGCCAGAACACTGAAGCTTTCTTT	CASSPKGTGGQNTEAFF
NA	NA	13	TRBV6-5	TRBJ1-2	TGTGCCAGCAGCCGCGGACAGAACTATGGCTACACCTTC	CASSRGQNYGYTF
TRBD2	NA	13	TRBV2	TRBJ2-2	TGTGCCAGCAAGAGCGGGAAAGGCGGGGAGCTGTTTTTT	CASKSGKGGELFF
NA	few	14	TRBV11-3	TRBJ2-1	TGTGCCAGCAGCGAGCCGGGACTTAACAATGAGCAGTTCTTC	CASSEPGLNNEQFF
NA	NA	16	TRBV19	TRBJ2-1	TGTGCCAGTAGCAAAGGGGCAGGGCGGTCCTACAATGAGCAGTTCTTC	CASSKGAGRSYNEQFF
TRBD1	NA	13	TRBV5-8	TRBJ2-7	TGTGCCAGCTGTGGGACAGGTGGCCGCGAGCAGTACTTC	CASCGTGGREQYF
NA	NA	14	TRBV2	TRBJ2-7	TGTGCCAGCAGTTCCCGGGTTCCTTCCTACGAGCAGTACTTC	CASSSRVPSYEQYF
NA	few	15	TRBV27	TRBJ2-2	TGTGCCAGCACCCCTCTCAGGGGTGACACCGGGGAGCTGTTTTTT	CASTPLRGDTGELFF
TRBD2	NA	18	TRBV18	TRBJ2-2	TGTGCCAGCTCACCCGTCAGTTGGCTAGCGGCAATTACCGGGGAGCTGTTTTTT	CASSPVSWLAAITGELFF
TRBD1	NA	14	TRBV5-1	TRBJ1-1	TGCGCCAGCCGTCAACAGGGGCCGAACACTGAAGCTTTCTTT	CASRQQGPNTEAFF
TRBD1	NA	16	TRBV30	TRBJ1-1	TGTGCCTGGAGTCCTTGGACAGGGATAAAGAACACTGAAGCTTTCTTT	CAWSPWTGIKNTEAFF
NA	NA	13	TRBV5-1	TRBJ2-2	TGCGCCAGCAGCATAGGGGACACCGGGGAGCTGTTTTTT	CASSIGDTGELFF
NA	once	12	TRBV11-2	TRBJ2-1	TGTGCCAGCAGCTCAGGTAGGGGGGAGCAGTTCTTC	CASSSGRGEQFF